This TCR beta chain was recovered during a study of T cells in Graves' hyperthyroidism and ophthalmopathy. Each diagnosis was grounded in clinical symptoms, serum thyroxine and TRAb, thyroid ultrasound, and orbital computed tomography. This clonotype occurred many times. The CDR3 regions of TCR beta were amplified from RNA transcripts. An initial round of RT-PCR targeting the TCR CDR3 relied on the HTBI primer set. TCRdb reanalysed the multiplex PCR reads using MiXCR and keeps one entry per CDR3 protein. This sample has approximately 420,000 distinct CDR3 sequences, with roughly an eighth found just once. This CDR3 is built from 15 residues. V dropped 1 base and J dropped 4 bases, with 13 bases sitting between them. CDR1 and CDR2 from the germline V gene are MNHNS and SASEGT.

The TCR comes from a woman younger than 30 with Graves' hyperthyroidism. The specimen was blood. The chain has TRBV6-1 and TRBJ1-2; tentative D call: TRBD1 (5 bases). CDR3 amino acids: CASSEVVTDPYGYTF. The CDR3 DNA sequence: TGTGCCAGCAGTGAAGTAGTGACAGATCCCTATGGCTACACCTTC.